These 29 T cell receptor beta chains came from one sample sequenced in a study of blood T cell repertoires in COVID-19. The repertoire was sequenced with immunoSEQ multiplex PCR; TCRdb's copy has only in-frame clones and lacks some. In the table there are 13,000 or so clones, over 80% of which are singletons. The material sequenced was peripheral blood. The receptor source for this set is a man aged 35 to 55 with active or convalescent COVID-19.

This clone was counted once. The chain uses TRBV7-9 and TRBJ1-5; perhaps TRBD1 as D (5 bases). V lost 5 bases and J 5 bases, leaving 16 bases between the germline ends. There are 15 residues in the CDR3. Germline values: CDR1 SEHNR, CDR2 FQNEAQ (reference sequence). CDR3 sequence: CASSKDQGGYQPQHF. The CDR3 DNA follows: TGTGCCAGCAGCAAAGATCAGGGCGGATATCAGCCCCAGCATTTT.

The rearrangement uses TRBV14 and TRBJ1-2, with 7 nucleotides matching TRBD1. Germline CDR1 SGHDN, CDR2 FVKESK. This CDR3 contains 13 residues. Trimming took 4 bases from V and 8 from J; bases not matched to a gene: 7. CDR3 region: CASSPNDRAGYTF. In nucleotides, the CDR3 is TGTGCCAGCAGCCCGAACGACAGGGCCGGCTACACCTTC.

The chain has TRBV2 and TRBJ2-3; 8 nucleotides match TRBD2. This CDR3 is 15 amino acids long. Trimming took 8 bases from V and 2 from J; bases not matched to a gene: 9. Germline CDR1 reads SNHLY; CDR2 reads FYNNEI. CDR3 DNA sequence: TGTGCCAGCTGGGAGGCTAGCGGGTACACAGATACGCAGTATTTT. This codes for CASWEASGYTDTQYF.

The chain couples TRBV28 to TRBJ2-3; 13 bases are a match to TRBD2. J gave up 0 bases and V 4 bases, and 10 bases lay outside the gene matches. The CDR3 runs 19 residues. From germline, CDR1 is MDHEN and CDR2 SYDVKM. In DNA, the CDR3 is TGTGCCAGCAGTTCCGATCTGGGACTAGCGGGGTCTAGCACAGATACGCAGTATTTT. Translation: CASSSDLGLAGSSTDTQYF.

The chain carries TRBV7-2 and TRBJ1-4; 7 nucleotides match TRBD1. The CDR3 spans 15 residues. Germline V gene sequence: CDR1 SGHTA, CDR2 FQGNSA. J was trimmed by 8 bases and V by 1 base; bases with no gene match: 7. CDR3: CASSLVLGGDEKLFF. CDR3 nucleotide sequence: TGTGCCAGCAGCTTAGTTTTAGGGGGCGACGAAAAACTGTTTTTT.

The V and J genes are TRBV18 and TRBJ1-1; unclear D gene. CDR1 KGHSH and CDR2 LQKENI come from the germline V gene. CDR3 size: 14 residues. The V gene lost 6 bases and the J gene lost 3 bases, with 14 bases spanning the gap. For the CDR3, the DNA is TGTGCCAGCTCCTTTGGTCCGGTGGACACTGAAGCTTTCTTT. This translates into CASSFGPVDTEAFF. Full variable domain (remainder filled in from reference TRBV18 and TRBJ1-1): NAGVMQNPRHLVRRRGQEARLRCSPMKGHSHVYWYRQLPEEGLKFMVYLQKENIIDESGMPKERFSAEFPKEGPSILRIQQVVRGDSAAYFCASSFGPVDTEAFFGQGTRLTVV.

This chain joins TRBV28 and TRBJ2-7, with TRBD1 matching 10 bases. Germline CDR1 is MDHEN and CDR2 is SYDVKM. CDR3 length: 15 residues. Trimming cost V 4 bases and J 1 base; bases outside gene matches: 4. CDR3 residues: CASSSGQGGSYEQYF. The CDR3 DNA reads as TGTGCCAGCAGTTCAGGACAGGGGGGATCCTACGAGCAGTACTTC.

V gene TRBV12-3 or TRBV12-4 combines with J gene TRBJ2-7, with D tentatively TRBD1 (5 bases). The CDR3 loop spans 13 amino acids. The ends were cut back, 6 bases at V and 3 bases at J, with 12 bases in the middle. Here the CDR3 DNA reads TGTGCCAGCAGCCCAGACAGACTCTACGAGCAGTACTTC. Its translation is CASSPDRLYEQYF.

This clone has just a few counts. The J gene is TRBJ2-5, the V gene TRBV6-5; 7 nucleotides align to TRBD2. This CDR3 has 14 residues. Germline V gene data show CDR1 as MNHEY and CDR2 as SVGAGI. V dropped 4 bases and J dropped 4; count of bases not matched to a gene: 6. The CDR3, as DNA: TGTGCCAGCAGTTTTCAGCGGGGAGGAGAGACCCAGTACTTC. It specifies CASSFQRGGETQYF.

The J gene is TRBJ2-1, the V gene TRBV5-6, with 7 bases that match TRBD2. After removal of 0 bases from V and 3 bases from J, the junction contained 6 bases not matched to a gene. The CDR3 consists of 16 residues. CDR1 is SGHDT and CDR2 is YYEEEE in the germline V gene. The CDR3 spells CASSLGTSALYNEQFF. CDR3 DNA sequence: TGTGCCAGCAGCTTGGGAACTAGCGCACTCTACAATGAGCAGTTCTTC.

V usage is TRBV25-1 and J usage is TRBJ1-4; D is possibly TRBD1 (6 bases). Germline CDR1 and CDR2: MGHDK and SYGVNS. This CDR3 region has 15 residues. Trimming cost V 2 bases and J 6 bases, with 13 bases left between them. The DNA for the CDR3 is TGTGCCAGCAGTGAAGGGTGGCCAGGGGATGAAAAACTGTTTTTT. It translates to CASSEGWPGDEKLFF.

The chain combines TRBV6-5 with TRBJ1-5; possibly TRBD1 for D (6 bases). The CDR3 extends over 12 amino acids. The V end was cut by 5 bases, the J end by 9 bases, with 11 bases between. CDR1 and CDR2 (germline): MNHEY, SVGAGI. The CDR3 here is CASSQQQGPQHF. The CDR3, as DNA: TGTGCCAGCAGTCAGCAACAGGGGCCCCAGCATTTT.

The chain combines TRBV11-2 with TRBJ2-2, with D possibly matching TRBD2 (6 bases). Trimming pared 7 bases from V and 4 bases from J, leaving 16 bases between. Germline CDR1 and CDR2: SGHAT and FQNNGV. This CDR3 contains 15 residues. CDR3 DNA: TGTGCCAGCACCCTCCTGGGGGGACCCACCGGGGAGCTGTTTTTT. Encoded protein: CASTLLGGPTGELFF. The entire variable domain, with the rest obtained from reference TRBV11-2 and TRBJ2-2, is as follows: EAGVAQSPRYKIIEKRQSVAFWCNPISGHATLYWYQQILGQGPKLLIQFQNNGVVDDSQLPKDRFSAERLKGVDSTLKIQPAKLEDSAVYLCASTLLGGPTGELFFGEGSRLTVL.

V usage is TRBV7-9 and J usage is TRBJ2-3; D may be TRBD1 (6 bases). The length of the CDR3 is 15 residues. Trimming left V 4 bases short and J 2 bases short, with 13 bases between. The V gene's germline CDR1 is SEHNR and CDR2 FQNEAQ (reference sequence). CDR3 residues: CASSSYGQNTDTQYF. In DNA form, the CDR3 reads TGTGCCAGCAGCTCTTACGGACAGAACACAGATACGCAGTATTTT. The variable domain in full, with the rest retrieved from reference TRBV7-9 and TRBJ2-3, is DTGVSQNPRHKITKRGQNVTFRCDPISEHNRLYWYRQTLGQGPEFLTYFQNEAQLEKSRLLSDRFSAERPKGSFSTLEIQRTEQGDSAMYLCASSSYGQNTDTQYFGPGTRLTVL.

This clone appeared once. CDR3 loop: CASSLNIGPGSGYTF. DNA of the CDR3: TGTGCCAGCAGCCTAAATATAGGACCGGGATCGGGCTACACCTTC. This sequence joins TRBV7-2 and TRBJ1-2; D gene unclear. The V end lost 5 bases, the J end lost 8 bases, and 21 bases lay between the germline ends. Germline values: CDR1 SGHTA, CDR2 FQGNSA. This CDR3 comprises 15 residues.

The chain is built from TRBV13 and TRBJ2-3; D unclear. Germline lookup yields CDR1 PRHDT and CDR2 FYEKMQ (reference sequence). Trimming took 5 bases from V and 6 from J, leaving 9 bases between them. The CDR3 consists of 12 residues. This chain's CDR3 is CASSPQKDTQYF. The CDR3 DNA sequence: TGTGCCAGCAGCCCTCAGAAGGATACGCAGTATTTT.

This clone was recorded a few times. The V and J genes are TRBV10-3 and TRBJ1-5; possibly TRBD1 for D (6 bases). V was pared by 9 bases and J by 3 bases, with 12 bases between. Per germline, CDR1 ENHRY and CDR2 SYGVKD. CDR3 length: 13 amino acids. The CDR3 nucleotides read TGTGCCATTAACAGGGCAGACAATCAGCCCCAGCATTTT. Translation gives CAINRADNQPQHF.

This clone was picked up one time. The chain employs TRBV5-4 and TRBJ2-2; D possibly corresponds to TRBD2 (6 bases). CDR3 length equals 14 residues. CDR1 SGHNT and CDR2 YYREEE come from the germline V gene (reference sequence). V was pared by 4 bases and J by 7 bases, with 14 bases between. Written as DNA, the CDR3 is TGTGCCAGCAGCGTGTCGGGGAGGCACGGGGAGCTGTTTTTT. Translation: CASSVSGRHGELFF.

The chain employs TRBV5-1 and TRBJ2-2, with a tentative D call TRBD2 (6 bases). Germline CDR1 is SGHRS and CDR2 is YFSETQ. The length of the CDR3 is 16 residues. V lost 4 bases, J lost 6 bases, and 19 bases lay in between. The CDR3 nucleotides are TGCGCCAGCAGCCTGAGGAGGGTAGATTACTCCGGGGAGCTGTTTTTT. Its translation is CASSLRRVDYSGELFF.

CDR3 residues: CASSLLGRQETQYF. The DNA for the CDR3 is TGCGCCAGCAGCTTGTTGGGCAGACAAGAGACCCAGTACTTC. V gene TRBV5-1 combines with J gene TRBJ2-5; no reliable D call. This CDR3 comprises 14 residues. V lost 1 base and J 2 bases, leaving 9 bases between the germline ends. From germline, CDR1 is SGHRS and CDR2 YFSETQ.

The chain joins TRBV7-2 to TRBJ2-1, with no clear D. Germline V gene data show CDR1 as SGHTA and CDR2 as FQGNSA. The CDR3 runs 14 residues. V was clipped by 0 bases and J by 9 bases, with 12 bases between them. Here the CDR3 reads CASSLAISGSEQFF. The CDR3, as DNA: TGTGCCAGCAGCTTAGCTATATCAGGCAGTGAGCAGTTCTTC.

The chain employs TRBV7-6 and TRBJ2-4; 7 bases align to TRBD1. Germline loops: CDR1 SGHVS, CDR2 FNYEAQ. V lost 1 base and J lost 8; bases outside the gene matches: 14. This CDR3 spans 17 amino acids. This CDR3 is CASSLGGNREDRDIQYF. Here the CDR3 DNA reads TGTGCCAGCAGCTTAGGGGGGAATAGGGAAGACAGGGACATTCAGTACTTC.

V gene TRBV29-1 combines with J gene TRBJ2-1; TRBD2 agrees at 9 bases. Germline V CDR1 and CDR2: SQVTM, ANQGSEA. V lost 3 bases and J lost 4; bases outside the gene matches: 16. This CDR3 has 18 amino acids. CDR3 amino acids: CSVDLASAGGSEYNEQFF. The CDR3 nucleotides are TGCAGCGTTGATTTGGCCTCAGCGGGGGGATCGGAATACAATGAGCAGTTCTTC.

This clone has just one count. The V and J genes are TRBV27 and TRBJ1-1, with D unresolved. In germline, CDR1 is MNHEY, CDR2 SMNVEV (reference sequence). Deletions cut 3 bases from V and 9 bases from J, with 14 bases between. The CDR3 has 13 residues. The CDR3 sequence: CASSFPPYRQAFF. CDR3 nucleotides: TGTGCCAGCAGTTTCCCCCCATACAGACAAGCTTTCTTT.

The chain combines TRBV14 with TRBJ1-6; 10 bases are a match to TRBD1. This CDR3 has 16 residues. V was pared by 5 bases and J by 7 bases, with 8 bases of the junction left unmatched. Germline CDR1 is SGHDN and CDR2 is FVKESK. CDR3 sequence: CASSAAGTGANSPLHF. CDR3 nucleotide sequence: TGTGCCAGCAGCGCGGCCGGGACAGGGGCCAATTCACCCCTCCACTTT.

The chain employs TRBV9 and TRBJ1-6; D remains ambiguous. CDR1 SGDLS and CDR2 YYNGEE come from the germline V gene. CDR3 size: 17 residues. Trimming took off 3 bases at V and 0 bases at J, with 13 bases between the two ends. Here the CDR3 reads CASSEDWRSSYNSPLHF. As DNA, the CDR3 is TGTGCCAGCAGCGAAGACTGGCGTAGCTCCTATAATTCACCCCTCCACTTT.

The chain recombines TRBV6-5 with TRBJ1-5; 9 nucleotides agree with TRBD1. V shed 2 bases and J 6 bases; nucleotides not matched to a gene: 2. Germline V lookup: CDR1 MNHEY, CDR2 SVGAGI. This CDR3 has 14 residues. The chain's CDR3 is CASSYGTGSQPQHF. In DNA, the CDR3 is TGTGCCAGCAGTTACGGGACAGGGTCTCAGCCCCAGCATTTT.

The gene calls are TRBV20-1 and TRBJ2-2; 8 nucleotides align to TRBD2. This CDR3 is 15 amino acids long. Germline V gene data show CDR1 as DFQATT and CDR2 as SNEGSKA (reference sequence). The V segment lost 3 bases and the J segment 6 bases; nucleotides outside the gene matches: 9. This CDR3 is CSASRPGGLSGELFF. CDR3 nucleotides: TGCAGTGCTAGTAGACCGGGGGGGCTCTCCGGGGAGCTGTTTTTT.

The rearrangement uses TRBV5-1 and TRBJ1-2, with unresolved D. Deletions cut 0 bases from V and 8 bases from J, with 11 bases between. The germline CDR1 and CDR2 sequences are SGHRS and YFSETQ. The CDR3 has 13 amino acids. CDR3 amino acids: CASSLARGKGYTF. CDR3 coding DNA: TGCGCCAGCAGCTTGGCACGGGGAAAAGGCTACACCTTC.